The 25 T cell receptor beta chains below come from one sample, sequenced in a study of molecular identifiers for immune sequencing clone quantification. A single record per CDR3 protein comes from TCRdb applying MiXCR to the PCR reads. The table includes 460,000 or so distinct CDR3 sequences, 25% detected once. The material sequenced was naive CD8+ T cells from blood, with Jurkat cell RNA spiked in. The sample's subset: FACS-sorted CD8+CD4-CCR7+CD45RA+ naive T cells. These receptors came from a human donor in good health. Some libraries in this study had Jurkat cell RNA spiked in.

On this clonotype: At one end the junction does not follow the germline gene, possibly because of a read error. The CDR3 DNA reads TGTGCCAGCAGTTACGGCGTCTCTGCTAATGAAAAACTGTTATTT. Amino acids: CASSYGVSANEKLLF. The V and J genes are TRBV6-2 or TRBV6-3 and TRBJ1-4, with D hard to call. Per germline, CDR1 MNHEY and CDR2 SVGEGT. The CDR3 runs to 15 residues.

Concerning this clonotype: A read error may produce the germline difference seen at one junction end. The rearrangement links TRBV10-3 to TRBJ1-1; weak D call: TRBD1 (5 bases). Germline CDR1 ENHRY, CDR2 SYGVKD. The CDR3 is 13 amino acids. CDR3 DNA: TGTGCCGGAAGGGGTATTTCAAACACTGAAGCTTACTTT. It translates to CAGRGISNTEAYF.

The chain is built from TRBV2 and TRBJ2-2; TRBD2 is a possible D gene (7 bases). CDR3 size: 15 residues. Germline V lookup: CDR1 SNHLY, CDR2 FYNNEI. V lost 4 bases to trimming and J lost 5 bases, with 14 bases between them. The CDR3 region has the DNA TGTGCCAGCAGTGTTGGGGGGGCTTGGACCGGGGAGCTGTTTTTT. This codes for CASSVGGAWTGELFF.

The sample holds one count of this clonotype. This sequence may be a read error, since a much larger clone differs from it by one base. This CDR3 is missing its conserved last phenylalanine or tryptophan, likely due to a read error. The V and J genes are TRBV28 and TRBJ2-7, with 7 bases matching TRBD1. Germline lookup yields CDR1 MDHEN and CDR2 SYDVKM. This CDR3 spans 14 amino acids. Trimming cost V 4 bases and J 3 bases; bases outside gene matches: 6. The CDR3 bases are TGTGCCAGCAGTTCGAGGGACAGCCGCTACGAGCAGTACCTC. Translated: CASSSRDSRYEQYL.

This clonotype was counted between two and nine times. The chain links TRBV7-8 to TRBJ2-3; 7 positions agree with TRBD1. CDR3 length: 14 amino acids. Germline trimming cut 4 bases from V and 3 bases from J; bases unmatched to any gene: 4. Germline V CDR1 and CDR2: SGHVS, FQNEAQ. Here the CDR3 reads CASSSPQGTDTQYF. The CDR3 bases are TGTGCCAGCAGCTCGCCACAGGGGACAGATACGCAGTATTTT.

This clonotype showed up just a few times. The chain carries TRBV4-3 and TRBJ2-7, with D unresolved. The CDR3 consists of 14 residues. The V gene's germline CDR1 is LGHNA and CDR2 YSLEER. Trimming took off 1 base at V and 7 bases at J, with 14 bases between the two ends. The DNA for the CDR3 is TGCGCCAGCAGCCAAGCTGTGGGTTTGAGGGAGCAGTACTTC. Translated: CASSQAVGLREQYF.

The table lists this clonotype with a count of one. The V gene is TRBV11-2, the J gene TRBJ2-7; 7 nucleotides align to TRBD2. In germline, CDR1 is SGHAT, CDR2 FQNNGV. The ends lost 2 bases at V and 6 bases at J; junction bases unmatched: 10. The CDR3 extends over 15 amino acids. The CDR3 loop is CASSLPGGSVGEQYF. CDR3 DNA: TGTGCCAGCAGCTTACCTGGCGGGAGTGTCGGCGAGCAGTACTTC.

This clonotype was counted a single time. A read error is possible here, since a much larger clone lies one base away. The V call is TRBV29-1, the J call TRBJ1-1; D remains ambiguous. In germline, CDR1 is SQVTM, CDR2 ANQGSEA. This CDR3 is built from 12 residues. CDR3 in amino acids: CSATAMNTGAFF. In nucleotides, the CDR3 is TGCAGCGCAACAGCTATGAACACTGGAGCTTTCTTT.

In this sample, this clonotype turned up many times. The chain joins TRBV4-3 to TRBJ2-1; unclear D gene. V was trimmed by 8 bases and J by 5 bases, leaving 19 bases between them. Germline CDR1 is LGHNA and CDR2 is YSLEER. The CDR3 extends over 15 amino acids. The CDR3 here is CASPSPVQPHNEQFF. CDR3 bases: TGCGCCAGCCCCTCCCCGGTCCAACCCCACAATGAGCAGTTCTTC.

This clonotype was observed a handful of times. The gene calls are TRBV12-3 or TRBV12-4 and TRBJ2-7, with D perhaps matching TRBD1 (6 bases). V was clipped by 1 base and J by 5 bases, with 15 bases between them. This CDR3 comprises 15 residues. This CDR3 reads CASSLGTDTTHEQYF. The CDR3 DNA sequence: TGTGCCAGCAGTTTAGGGACAGATACTACTCACGAGCAGTACTTC.

Remarks on this clonotype: A much larger clone sits a single nucleotide away, making a read error possible. This sequence joins TRBV29-1 and TRBJ2-7; tentatively, D is TRBD2 (5 bases). The CDR3 covers 15 residues. Trimming stripped 0 bases from V and 3 bases from J, with 15 bases between. CDR1 is SQVTM, CDR2 ANQGSEA, per germline. CDR3 coding DNA: TGCAGCGTTGAAGAAGTGGGAGCCCAGCGCTACGAGCAGTACTTC. Encoded protein: CSVEEVGAQRYEQYF.

The sample holds many counts of this clonotype. The chain joins TRBV29-1 to TRBJ2-7; D ambiguous. The CDR3 is made up of 13 amino acids. V lost 6 bases, J lost 2 bases, and 14 bases lay in between. Germline-derived CDR1 and CDR2 are SQVTM and ANQGSEA. CDR3 DNA sequence: TGCAGCGTCGAAATTTCGTCTCCCTACGAGCAGTACTTC. It translates to CSVEISSPYEQYF.

This chain connects TRBV7-3 to TRBJ2-3; TRBD2 aligns across 13 bases. V shed 5 bases, J shed 5 bases, and the junction held 1 base outside the gene matches. The CDR3 extends over 14 amino acids. CDR1 SGHTA and CDR2 FQGTGA come from the germline V gene. The DNA for the CDR3 is TGTGCCAGCAGCCGACTAGCGGGAGGAGATACGCAGTATTTT. Residues: CASSRLAGGDTQYF.

The V call is TRBV12-3 or TRBV12-4, the J call TRBJ2-3; 7 bases match TRBD2. The V segment lost 7 bases and the J segment 5 bases; nucleotides outside the gene matches: 6. This CDR3 contains 13 residues. In nucleotides, the CDR3 is TGTGCCAGCACCCGGGAGGTTTTAGATACGCAGTATTTT. Translation: CASTREVLDTQYF.

The table lists this clonotype with a few counts. The rearrangement joins TRBV7-7 to TRBJ2-7, with TRBD2 matching 10 bases. The V segment lost 6 bases and the J segment 5 bases; nucleotides outside the gene matches: 4. Germline V gives CDR1 SSHAT, CDR2 FNYEAQ (reference sequence). This CDR3 is 13 amino acids long. CDR3 protein: CASSPSGGHEQYF. The CDR3 region has the DNA TGTGCCAGCAGTCCTAGCGGGGGTCACGAGCAGTACTTC.

The chain couples TRBV30 to TRBJ2-3; unclear D gene. Deletions cut 4 bases from V and 1 base from J, with 6 bases between. CDR3 length equals 12 residues. Per the germline V gene, CDR1 is GTSNPN and CDR2 is SVGIG (reference sequence). CDR3 in DNA: TGTGCCTGGACAGAGGGCACAGATACGCAGTATTTT. This gives the protein CAWTEGTDTQYF.

This clonotype came up many times. This chain connects TRBV6-6 to TRBJ1-5; no clear D. This CDR3 spans 15 amino acids. Per the germline V gene, CDR1 is MNHNY and CDR2 is SVGAGI (reference sequence). V lost 2 bases and J lost 4, with 12 bases in between. The CDR3 sequence: CASSYDSGENQPQHF. The CDR3 region has the DNA TGTGCCAGCAGTTACGATTCGGGAGAGAATCAGCCCCAGCATTTT.

The chain carries TRBV4-3 and TRBJ2-3; 10 bases are shared with TRBD2. The CDR3 has 18 amino acids. V was clipped by 1 base and J by 0 bases; unmatched bases: 7. Germline CDR1 is LGHNA and CDR2 is YSLEER. The CDR3 is CASSQGSGLAESTDTQYF. CDR3 bases: TGCGCCAGCAGCCAAGGGTCCGGACTAGCGGAAAGCACAGATACGCAGTATTTT.

V and J are TRBV20-1 and TRBJ2-7, with 8 bases matching TRBD1. The CDR3 contains 15 residues. V lost 1 base and J lost 3; bases outside the gene matches: 8. CDR1 is DFQATT, CDR2 SNEGSKA, per germline (reference sequence). CDR3 in DNA: TGCAGTGCTAGAGCCGGACAGGGCGGTTTCTACGAGCAGTACTTC. It is translated as CSARAGQGGFYEQYF.

This clonotype has just one count. A much larger clone sits a single nucleotide away, making a read error possible. The genes are TRBV5-6 and TRBJ1-1; D unclear. V was trimmed by 4 bases and J by 1 base, leaving 11 bases between them. The CDR3 has 14 residues. Germline CDR1 reads SGHDT; CDR2 reads YYEEEE. CDR3 coding DNA: TGTGCCAGCAGCCCCGGCTACTCGAACACTGAAGCTTTCTTT. Amino acids: CASSPGYSNTEAFF.

This clonotype was seen many times. The chain carries TRBV27 and TRBJ1-1; weak D call: TRBD1 (5 bases). With 7 bases removed from V and 2 bases from J, the gap between germline ends came to 17 bases. Per the germline V gene, CDR1 is MNHEY and CDR2 is SMNVEV (reference sequence). The CDR3 is 15 amino acids. CDR3 DNA sequence: TGTGCCAGCACCCATAGCCGGGGGTATAACACTGAAGCTTTCTTT. Translated, it gives CASTHSRGYNTEAFF.

A word on this clonotype: The junction does not match germline at one end; this may be a read error. This sequence joins TRBV6-2 or TRBV6-3 and TRBJ2-5, with TRBD1 matching over 7 bases. The CDR3 contains 11 residues. Looked up from germline, CDR1 is MNHEY and CDR2 is SVGEGT. The DNA for the CDR3 is TGTGCGAGCAGGTACGGCGACAGGGCTTACTTC. Translating it yields CASRYGDRAYF.

The CDR3 region is CASSSWDFHEQFF. DNA for the CDR3: TGTGCCAGCAGCTCGTGGGACTTCCATGAGCAGTTCTTC. The chain links TRBV7-9 to TRBJ2-1, with D perhaps matching TRBD2 (6 bases). Trimming took 4 bases from V and 8 from J, leaving 12 bases between them. CDR3 size: 13 residues. CDR1 SEHNR and CDR2 FQNEAQ come from the germline V gene (reference sequence). Full variable domain (outside the CDR3, taken from reference TRBV7-9 and TRBJ2-1): DTGVSQNPRHKITKRGQNVTFRCDPISEHNRLYWYRQTLGQGPEFLTYFQNEAQLEKSRLLSDRFSAERPKGSFSTLEIQRTEQGDSAMYLCASSSWDFHEQFFGPGTRLTVL.

This chain uses TRBV5-4 with TRBJ2-7; TRBD1 aligns across 8 bases. Germline loops: CDR1 SGHNT, CDR2 YYREEE (reference sequence). Trimming cost V 2 bases and J 3 bases; bases outside gene matches: 4. CDR3 size: 14 residues. DNA of the CDR3: TGTGCCAGCAGCTTACAACAGGGGGTCTACGAGCAGTACTTC. Protein: CASSLQQGVYEQYF.

In this sample, this clonotype turned up many times. The genes are TRBV7-9 and TRBJ2-3; 13 bases are a match to TRBD2. Trimming at V came to 4 bases and at J to 0 bases, leaving 19 bases not matched to a gene. The germline V gene has CDR1 SEHNR and CDR2 FQNEAQ (reference sequence). The CDR3 runs 22 residues. The CDR3 coding sequence is TGTGCCAGCAGCTGGCCCGTCGGGACTAGCGGGGAGGAGGTGCCTAGCACAGATACGCAGTATTTT. Translated, it gives CASSWPVGTSGEEVPSTDTQYF.